This TCR beta chain was identified in a study of blood T cell repertoires in COVID-19. V lost 9 bases, J lost 0 bases, and 8 bases stayed unmatched. The CDR3 consists of 15 residues. The germline V gene encodes CDR1 SNHLY and CDR2 FYNNEI. The method was immunoSEQ multiplex PCR; TCRdb's version includes in-frame clones alone and lacks a portion of them. The sample lists more than 120,000 clones, 85% to 90% seen once, with approximately 35% in the top ten. Sequencing was carried out using peripheral blood. This clonotype originated in a middle-aged man who had recovered from COVID-19. J is TRBJ2-1 and V is TRBV2; 7 bases fit TRBD2. The CDR3 DNA reads as TGTGCCAGTTGGAGCGGGGCCAGCTCCTACAATGAGCAGTTCTTC. Its protein is CASWSGASSYNEQFF.